The TCR beta chain described here comes from a study of cytomegalovirus exposure and HLA in healthy donors. Study summary: HLA-typed donors were the source of 82 million or so unique TCRs, which an early data release held.

This clone was observed a single time. The CDR3 has 13 residues. Looked up from germline, CDR1 is MNHEY and CDR2 is SVGAGI. V was pared by 9 bases and J by 4 bases, with 9 bases of the junction left unmatched. It was with 60 Vbeta and 13 Jbeta primers that the PCR ran. Generated by immunoSEQ multiplex PCR, the TCRdb table keeps only in-frame clones and is missing some. This sample has under 150,000 clones, with approximately 82% found just once. This chain uses TRBV6-5 with TRBJ2-7, with 7 bases that match TRBD1. This TCR derives from a boy younger than 10 in good health and CMV-seronegative. Source material: PBMCs. CDR3: CASTTRGQYEQYF. In nucleotides, the CDR3 is TGTGCCAGTACAACTCGGGGACAGTACGAGCAGTACTTC.